This entry describes one T cell receptor beta chain. Data came from immunoSEQ multiplex PCR; TCRdb stores just in-frame clones and leaves some out. The repertoire consists of roughly 52,000 clones, with 91% occurring once and the leading ten covering around 15%. Trimming stripped 0 bases from V and 8 bases from J, with 26 bases between. The CDR3 covers 19 residues. CDR1 and CDR2 from the germline V gene are LGHNA and YNFKEQ. Mixed chimerism was transient after nonmyeloablative marrow transplants from related graft donors. This entry is derived from a study of Tregs in tolerant kidney transplant recipients.

The clonotype comes from a human patient who received a combined kidney and bone marrow transplant. Part of the T cell pool may stem from the graft donor. Sequenced here: CD8+ T cells from blood (PBMCs), sampled 24 months after the transplant. The gene calls are TRBV4-2 and TRBJ2-1, with D possibly being TRBD2 (6 bases). CDR3 loop: CASSQEWGTNPGLSDEQFF. CDR3 DNA: TGTGCCAGCAGCCAAGAGTGGGGCACAAATCCGGGACTTAGCGATGAGCAGTTCTTC.